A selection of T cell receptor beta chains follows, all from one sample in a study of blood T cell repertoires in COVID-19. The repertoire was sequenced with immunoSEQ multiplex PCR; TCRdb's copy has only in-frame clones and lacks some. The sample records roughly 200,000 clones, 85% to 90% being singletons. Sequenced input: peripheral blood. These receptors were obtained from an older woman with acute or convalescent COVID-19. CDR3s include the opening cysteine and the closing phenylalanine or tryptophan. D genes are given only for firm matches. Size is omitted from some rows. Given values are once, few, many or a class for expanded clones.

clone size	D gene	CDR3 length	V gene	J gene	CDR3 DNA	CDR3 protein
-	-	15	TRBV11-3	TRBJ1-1	TGTGCCAGCAGCCCTAAAGGGGTGATGAACACTGAAGCTTTCTTT	CASSPKGVMNTEAFF
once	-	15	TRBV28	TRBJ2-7	TGTGCCAGCAAGCCCTCTACAGGCCCTTACGGGGAGCAGTACTTC	CASKPSTGPYGEQYF
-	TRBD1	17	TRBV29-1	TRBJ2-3	TGCAGCGTGAGGCAGAGAAGGGACAGGTACGAAACAGATACGCAGTATTTT	CSVRQRRDRYETDTQYF
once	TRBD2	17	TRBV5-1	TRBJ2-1	TGCGCCAGCAGCCCCGGGACTAGATCGTTGCCCTTTGATGAGCAGTTCTTC	CASSPGTRSLPFDEQFF
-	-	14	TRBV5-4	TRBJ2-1	TGTGCCAGCAGCTTGGCGGGGAGGCCCGGGGAGCAGTTCTTC	CASSLAGRPGEQFF
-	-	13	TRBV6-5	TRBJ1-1	TGTGCCAGCAGTACCAGGGAAAGGGCTGAAGCTTTCTTT	CASSTRERAEAFF
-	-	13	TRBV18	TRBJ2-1	TGTGCCAGCTCACCACAGCAGGGTGGTGAGCAGTTCTTC	CASSPQQGGEQFF
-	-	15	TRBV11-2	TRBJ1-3	TGTGCCAGCAGCTTTAGGGGTTACTCTGGAAACACCATATATTTT	CASSFRGYSGNTIYF
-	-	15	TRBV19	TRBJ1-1	TGTGCCAGTAGTATAGATGGGACTAAGAACACTGAAGCTTTCTTT	CASSIDGTKNTEAFF
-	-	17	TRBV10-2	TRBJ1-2	TGCGCCCTCGGGGAGGGTGTGAGCTCCCAAGCTAACTATGGCTACACCTTC	CALGEGVSSQANYGYTF
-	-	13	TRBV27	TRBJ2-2	TGTGCCAGCAGTTCTGCGAACACCGGGGAGCTGTTTTTT	CASSSANTGELFF
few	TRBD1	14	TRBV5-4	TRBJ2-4	TGTGCCAGCAGCTCGACAGGGGAGGAGAACATTCAGTACTTC	CASSSTGEENIQYF
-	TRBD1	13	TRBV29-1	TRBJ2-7	TGCAGCGTTGCTTGGACAGGGGGCTACGAGCAGTACTTC	CSVAWTGGYEQYF
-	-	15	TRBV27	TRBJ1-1	TGTGCCAGCAGTTCAAGTCCAAGCAGGGTGGCTGAAGCTTTCTTT	CASSSSPSRVAEAFF
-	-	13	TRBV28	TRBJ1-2	TGTGCCAGCAGTTTGGTGGGCGCCTATGGCTACACCTTC	CASSLVGAYGYTF
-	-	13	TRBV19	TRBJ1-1	TGTGCCAGTAGTATGTGGCAGAACACTGAAGCTTTCTTT	CASSMWQNTEAFF
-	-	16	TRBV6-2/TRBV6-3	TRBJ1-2	TGTGCCAGCAGCCCTCCTCAGGGAAGTAGTTTTTATGGCTACACCTTC	CASSPPQGSSFYGYTF
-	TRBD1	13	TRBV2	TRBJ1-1	TGTGCCAGCAGCCCCGACAGGGACACTGAAGCTTTCTTT	CASSPDRDTEAFF
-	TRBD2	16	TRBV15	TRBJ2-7	TGTGCCACCAGCAGAGATGTTCTAGCGGGAGTCTACGAGCAGTACTTC	CATSRDVLAGVYEQYF
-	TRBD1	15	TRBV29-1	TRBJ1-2	TGCAGCGTCCGGCGGGGGACAGGGGGCGCCGGGGGCTACACCTTC	CSVRRGTGGAGGYTF